This TCR beta chain was recorded in a study of post-analysis software for immune sequencing data (dated by TCRdb to between 2015 and 2016). For the study in its entirety: Relapsing-remitting, secondary progressive and progressive-relapsing multiple sclerosis were recorded as disease courses, and subtype annotation was lacking for some patients. The multiple sclerosis patient repertoires were compared with 10 or so previously published healthy control repertoires from donors aged 6 to 25 years. A subset of samples was prepared in parallel using single-end sample barcoding, then pooled and co-amplified after Illumina adapter ligation. The paper's findings and limits, for the study overall: Patients showed significantly higher frequencies than controls for about five TRBV segments, among them TRBV5-6, TRBV5-1 and TRBV20-1. Compared with controls, multiple sclerosis patients had significantly lower normalized Chao1 diversity, a finding suggesting substantial peripheral T-cell clonal expansion. Strong co-clustering of samples prepared in the same batch was shown by direct clustering with F measure, prompting a batch-effect correction. The multiple sclerosis patient group was slightly younger than the control group.

Worth noting for this clonotype: The target of this receptor is not known. No base qualities exist here, and no much larger clone lies one base off it.

To demonstrate the VDJtools post-analysis software, the study profiled TCR beta repertoires from the peripheral blood of approximately twelve young patients with multiple sclerosis. The multiple sclerosis patients were children and adolescents between roughly 6 and 16 years of age. Libraries were prepared through PCR. TCRdb shows the sequencer as Illumina HiSeq 2500. Unique molecular identifiers were incorporated into TCR beta cDNA libraries to reduce PCR and sequencing biases. About 500,000 cDNA molecules were obtained for every 1 to 10 million input T cells, so each molecule roughly corresponded to one T cell. The patient libraries were prepared and sequenced using the same protocol as the earlier healthy control dataset. Within a given batch, samples were prepared together, multiplexed and sequenced on the same HiSeq lane. In the paper's pipeline: MIGEC handled the raw barcoded reads, throwing out single-read molecular identifier groups before consensus assembly and CDR3 extraction. VDJtools was used for post-analysis of the clonotype tables, with diversity normalized by down-sampling every dataset to the smallest sample size. To correct batch-related cross-sample contamination, repertoire overlap clustering matched CDR3 amino acid sequences but not nucleotide sequences. TCRdb handled the public reads itself, with Q25 trimming in fastp and clone calling in MiXCR, and kept productive beta chains. A single entry per CDR3 protein holds the most common genes and DNA from its merged rows. For this entry, the V and J calls and clone size follow TCRdb and not the study's own pipeline. A total of 700,000 to 800,000 distinct CDR3 sequences appear in this sample, 30% of them only once. About 0.5% of the sample is in the top ten clones.

The V and J ends are trimmed by 4 bases and 1 base, leaving 4 bases between them. CDR3 length: 13 amino acids, cysteine to phenylalanine. Solely the CDR3 DNA is kept, with 39 bases framed from the first base. Looking up the germline V gene yields CDR1 MRHNA and CDR2 SNTAGT. Sequencing used blood. This TCR derives from a girl aged 10-17 years with multiple sclerosis. Recombination linked TRBV6-4 to TRBJ2-2; the D gene lacks a confident call. The CDR3 is CASSAGNTGELFF. The sequenced DNA: TGTGCCAGCAGTGCAGGGAACACCGGGGAGCTGTTTTTT.